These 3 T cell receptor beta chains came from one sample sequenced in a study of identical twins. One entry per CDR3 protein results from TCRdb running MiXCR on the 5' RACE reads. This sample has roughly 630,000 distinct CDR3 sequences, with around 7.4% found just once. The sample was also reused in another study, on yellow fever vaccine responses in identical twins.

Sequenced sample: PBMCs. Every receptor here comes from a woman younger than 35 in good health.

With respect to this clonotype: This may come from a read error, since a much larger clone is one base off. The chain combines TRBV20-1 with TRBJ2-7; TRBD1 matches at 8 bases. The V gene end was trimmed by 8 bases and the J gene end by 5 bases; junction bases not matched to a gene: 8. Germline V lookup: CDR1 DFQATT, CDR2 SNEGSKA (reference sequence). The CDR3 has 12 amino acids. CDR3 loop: CSPPGGRDEQYF. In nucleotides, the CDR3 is TGCAGTCCGCCAGGGGGCAGAGACGAGCAGTACTTC.

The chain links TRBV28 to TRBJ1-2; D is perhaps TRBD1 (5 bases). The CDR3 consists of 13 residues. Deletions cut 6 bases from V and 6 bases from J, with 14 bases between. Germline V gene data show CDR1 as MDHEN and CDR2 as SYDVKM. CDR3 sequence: CASSRSGQDGYTF. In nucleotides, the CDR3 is TGTGCCAGCAGCCGATCAGGGCAGGATGGCTACACCTTC.

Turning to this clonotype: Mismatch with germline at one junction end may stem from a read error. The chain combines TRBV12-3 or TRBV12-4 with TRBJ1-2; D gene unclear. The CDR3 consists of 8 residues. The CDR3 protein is CASSLENF. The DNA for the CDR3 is TGTGCCAGCAGTTTGGAAAATTTC.